A selection of T cell receptor beta chains follows, all from one sample in a study of shared clonotypes between healthy human individuals. TCRdb keeps only in-frame clones here, not all; method: immunoSEQ multiplex PCR. Among under 600,000 clones, roughly four fifths were seen once, and the ten largest hold about 12%. The sequenced material came from PBMCs. These receptors all come from a woman aged 40-49 years in good health. Some clones in this sample may be carry-over from other donors' samples. Both conserved end residues are part of each CDR3. Fields, in order: V gene, J gene, D gene, CDR3 length, clone size, CDR3 DNA, CDR3 protein. The D gene is left open where the match is weak. Expanded clones get a size class; other rows say once, few or many, or leave the size out.

TRBV10-3	TRBJ2-1	.	13	.	TGTGCCATCAGAGACCAAGCCGACAACCCTCAGTTCTTC	CAIRDQADNPQFF
TRBV7-9	TRBJ2-2	TRBD2	16	.	TGTGCCAGCAGAAAAAAGGAGCGGGAGAACACCGGGGAGCTGTTTTTT	CASRKKERENTGELFF
TRBV12-5	TRBJ1-2	.	10	.	TGTGCCCGACAGACCTATGGCTACACCTTC	CARQTYGYTF
TRBV7-2	TRBJ1-1	TRBD1	14	.	TGTGCCAGCACCCCGACAGGGTTTCTGACTGAAGCTTTCTTT	CASTPTGFLTEAFF
TRBV29-1	TRBJ1-4	TRBD1	13	.	TGCAGCGTTGAAGGGACAGGGTACGAAAAACTGTTTTTT	CSVEGTGYEKLFF
TRBV29-1	TRBJ2-7	.	10	.	TGCAGAAAGTTCAGCCACGAGCAGTACTTC	CRKFSHEQYF
TRBV7-2	TRBJ2-2	.	14	many	TGTGCCAGCAGCTTAGGGCAGAACACCGGGGAGCTGTTTTTT	CASSLGQNTGELFF
TRBV5-1	TRBJ2-2	.	18	.	TGCGCCAGCAGCTCGCAGGGTGCCTACACTCCGAACACCGGGGAGCTGTTTTTT	CASSSQGAYTPNTGELFF
TRBV2	TRBJ1-4	TRBD1	14	.	TGTGCCAGCAGAATTACAGGGGGCGAAGAAAAACTGTTTTTT	CASRITGGEEKLFF
TRBV4-3	TRBJ2-2	.	14	many	TGCGCCAGCAGCCCTAATCGCGACTGGGGGGAGCTGTTTTTT	CASSPNRDWGELFF
TRBV10-1	TRBJ2-1	.	16	.	TGCGCCAGCAGTGACGGTCTCGGAGGGCCTTTGTATGAGCAGTTCTTC	CASSDGLGGPLYEQFF
TRBV28	TRBJ1-1	.	13	.	TGTGCCAGCAGTCCAGGGAGGACCACTGAAGCTTTCTTT	CASSPGRTTEAFF
TRBV19	TRBJ2-1	TRBD1	15	.	TGTGCCAGTAGTACCAGCGGGACAGGGAGCAATGAGCAGTTCTTC	CASSTSGTGSNEQFF
TRBV4-2	TRBJ1-5	TRBD1	14	once	TGTGCCAGCAGCCGGGGGACAGACAATCAGCCCCAGCATTTT	CASSRGTDNQPQHF
TRBV6-4	TRBJ1-1	.	14	.	TGTGCCAGCAGTGAAGTGACGGGGGTAGCTGAAGCTTTCTTT	CASSEVTGVAEAFF
TRBV10-1	TRBJ2-1	.	13	.	TGCGCCCCAAGGACGAGCTCCTACAATGAGCAGTTCTTC	CAPRTSSYNEQFF
TRBV10-3	TRBJ1-5	TRBD1	13	.	TGTGCCATCAGTGGACAGGGTAATCAGCCCCAGCATTTT	CAISGQGNQPQHF
TRBV4-1	TRBJ1-6	TRBD1	15	.	TGCGCCAGCAGCCACCGACAGGGGGCTAATTCACCCCTCCACTTT	CASSHRQGANSPLHF
TRBV15	TRBJ2-2	.	14	once	TGTGCCACCAGCAGAGGACAGTGGGCCGGGGAGCTGTTTTTT	CATSRGQWAGELFF
TRBV28	TRBJ1-1	TRBD1	15	.	TGTGCCAGCAGTCCGACAGGGGGCCCGTTTACTGAAGCTTTCTTT	CASSPTGGPFTEAFF
TRBV2	TRBJ1-5	.	12	.	TGTGCCAGCAGCGGGGGTTATCAGCCCCAGCATTTT	CASSGGYQPQHF
TRBV19	TRBJ2-2	.	15	.	TGTGCCAGTAGTCGTTGGGCAGCCTACACCGGGGAGCTGTTTTTT	CASSRWAAYTGELFF
TRBV7-9	TRBJ2-2	.	15	.	TGTGCCAGCAGCTTAATGACCCCGGGCACCGGGGAGCTGTTTTTT	CASSLMTPGTGELFF
TRBV4-1	TRBJ2-1	TRBD2	14	.	TGCGCCAGCAGCCAGCGGGAGGCTAACAATGAGCAGTTCTTC	CASSQREANNEQFF
TRBV10-2	TRBJ2-7	.	13	.	TGCGCCAGCAGTGATTGGCGGTTATACGAGCAGTACTTC	CASSDWRLYEQYF
TRBV10-2	TRBJ2-2	.	17	.	TGCGCCAGCAGTGATGAGGGGCGCGGGGATTACACCGGGGAGCTGTTTTTT	CASSDEGRGDYTGELFF
TRBV7-9	TRBJ2-2	.	13	.	TGTGCCACCCCCCTAGTAGCCACCGGGGAGCTGTTTTTT	CATPLVATGELFF
TRBV27	TRBJ1-5	TRBD1	13	.	TGTGCCAGCGGGTACAGGGGGCTTCAGCCCCAGCATTTT	CASGYRGLQPQHF
TRBV6-5	TRBJ1-1	TRBD1	14	few	TGTGCCAGCAGTGAGGGACAGGAGAACACTGAAGCTTTCTTT	CASSEGQENTEAFF
TRBV20-1	TRBJ2-7	.	10	.	TGCAGTGCTAGAGGTTACGAGCAGTACTTC	CSARGYEQYF
TRBV28	TRBJ1-2	TRBD1	14	.	TGTGCCAGCAGTCTCCGACAGGGGGTTTATGGCTACACCTTC	CASSLRQGVYGYTF
TRBV29-1	TRBJ2-7	.	13	.	TGCAGCGTTCTTGTCGGCGGGGCGGGCGAGCAGTACTTC	CSVLVGGAGEQYF
TRBV28	TRBJ2-7	.	13	.	TGTGCCAGCAGTTTATCAGTACCTCGGGAGCAGTACTTC	CASSLSVPREQYF
TRBV7-9	TRBJ1-1	TRBD1	14	.	TGTGCCAGCAGCTTAGGACAGGGGGCGCGGCGCGCTTTCTTT	CASSLGQGARRAFF
TRBV5-1	TRBJ2-3	TRBD2	16	.	TGCGCCAGCGCAATAGCGGGAGGGGCTAGCACAGATACGCAGTATTTT	CASAIAGGASTDTQYF
TRBV5-5	TRBJ1-2	.	12	.	TGTGCCAGCAGCTTGGAAGGGAATGGCTACACCTTC	CASSLEGNGYTF
TRBV15	TRBJ2-1	.	14	.	TGTGCCACCGAGAGGGGGAGGGGTTACAATGAGCAGTTCTTC	CATERGRGYNEQFF
TRBV5-1	TRBJ1-3	.	15	.	TGCGCCAGCGGAGACACTAGTGGAGCTGGAAACACCATATATTTT	CASGDTSGAGNTIYF
TRBV29-1	TRBJ2-7	.	13	.	TGCAGCGCTACTAAGGGGGGGTCCTACGAGCAGTACTTC	CSATKGGSYEQYF
TRBV5-1	TRBJ2-1	.	12	.	TGCGCCAGCAGCCCGGCCCTGGGTGAGCAGTTCTTC	CASSPALGEQFF
TRBV18	TRBJ2-7	.	13	.	TGTGCCAGCTCACCATGGGACTCCTACGAGCAGTACTTC	CASSPWDSYEQYF
TRBV7-9	TRBJ1-5	.	13	.	TGTGCCAGCAGCCTGGATAGCAATCAGCCCCAGCATTTT	CASSLDSNQPQHF
TRBV6-5	TRBJ2-7	TRBD1	15	.	TGTGCCAGCAGTTACATCCGACAGGGGGCTAACGAGCAGTACTTC	CASSYIRQGANEQYF
TRBV7-2	TRBJ2-5	TRBD1	15	.	TGTGCCAGCAGTTTAAACAGGGGATCTCAAGAGACCCAGTACTTC	CASSLNRGSQETQYF
TRBV30	TRBJ2-1	TRBD2	14	.	TGTGCCTGGCAGGGACTAGCGGCATACAATGAGCAGTTCTTC	CAWQGLAAYNEQFF
TRBV7-9	TRBJ2-1	TRBD2	15	.	TGTGCCAGCAGCCCCAGACTAGCGCGCTACAATGAGCAGTTCTTC	CASSPRLARYNEQFF